A selection of T cell receptor beta chains follows, all from one sample in a study of identical twins. TCRdb processed the 5' RACE reads anew with MiXCR; each CDR3 protein has one entry. Of some 630,000 distinct CDR3 sequences listed, about 7.1% were seen once; the top ten hold roughly 1.6%. These sequences were also reported in another study, on yellow fever vaccine responses in identical twins.

Specimen: PBMCs. The receptors originated from a young woman in good health. Both conserved end residues are part of each CDR3. A D gene is named only where the DNA matches it firmly. Some rows have no size entry. The others give once, few or many, or a class for an expanded clone.

j_gene | abundance | len | v_gene | d_gene | CDR3aa | CDR3nt
TRBJ1-2 | many | 12 | TRBV12-3/TRBV12-4 | - | CASAQGGSGYTF | TGTGCCAGCGCACAGGGAGGATCTGGCTACACCTTC
TRBJ2-1 | many | 15 | TRBV9 | TRBD2 | CASSAYSGPQLGEFF | TGTGCCAGCAGCGCCTATAGCGGGCCGCAACTGGGGGAGTTCTTC
TRBJ2-3 | many | 13 | TRBV29-1 | - | CSAPLDRADTQYF | TGCAGCGCCCCCCTGGACCGAGCAGATACGCAGTATTTT
TRBJ2-2 | many | 15 | TRBV9 | - | CASSVGGGNTGELFF | TGTGCCAGCAGCGTAGGTGGGGGGAACACCGGGGAGCTGTTTTTT
TRBJ1-3 | - | 16 | TRBV12-3/TRBV12-4 | - | CASSPPAGASGNTIYF | TGTGCCAGCAGTCCCCCCGCAGGAGCCTCTGGAAACACCATATATTTT
TRBJ2-1 | - | 14 | TRBV2 | TRBD1 | CASPRQGAQNEQFF | TGTGCCAGCCCTCGTCAGGGGGCGCAGAATGAGCAGTTCTTC
TRBJ1-4 | many | 13 | TRBV5-1 | - | CASSLGLNEKLFF | TGCGCCAGCAGCTTGGGTCTTAATGAAAAACTGTTTTTT
TRBJ1-1 | few | 13 | TRBV6-6 | - | CASRVGSNTEAFF | TGTGCCAGCAGGGTTGGGTCGAACACTGAAGCTTTCTTT
TRBJ1-5 | many | 13 | TRBV12-3/TRBV12-4 | - | CASSLSNNQPQHF | TGTGCCAGCAGTTTATCCAACAATCAGCCCCAGCATTTT
TRBJ2-5 | - | 15 | TRBV7-8 | - | CASSLARAEHETQYF | TGTGCCAGCAGCTTAGCCAGGGCGGAACATGAGACCCAGTACTTC